The 2 T cell receptor beta chains reported below all come from one sample, sequenced in a study of identical twins. A single record per CDR3 protein comes from TCRdb applying MiXCR to the 5' RACE reads. Of approximately 620,000 distinct CDR3 sequences listed, 8.6% are singletons. The data also belong to a second study, concerning yellow fever vaccine responses in identical twins.

Input material: PBMCs. The receptors originated from a woman aged 18-29 years in good health.

The chain links TRBV7-6 to TRBJ2-1; 12 nucleotides match TRBD2. This CDR3 region has 16 residues. Unmatched junction bases numbered 11, after V lost 5 bases and J lost 9 bases. CDR1 and CDR2 from the germline V gene are SGHVS and FNYEAQ. The CDR3 sequence is CASSPPLAGGPSEQFF. The CDR3 DNA reads TGTGCCAGCAGCCCACCCCTAGCGGGAGGGCCGAGTGAGCAGTTCTTC. The full variable domain, in which reference TRBV7-6 and TRBJ2-1 provide the parts outside the CDR3, is GAGVSQSPRYKVTKRGQDVALRCDPISGHVSLYWYRQALGQGPEFLTYFNYEAQQDKSGLPNDRFSAERPEGSISTLTIQRTEQRDSAMYRCASSPPLAGGPSEQFFGPGTRLTVL.

The sample holds many counts of this clonotype. The rearrangement uses TRBV24-1 and TRBJ2-2; D gene unclear. Deletions cut 5 bases from V and 1 base from J, with 4 bases between. The CDR3 consists of 13 residues. Germline V gives CDR1 KGHDR, CDR2 SFDVKD. CDR3 region: CATSGGNTGELFF. In nucleotides, the CDR3 is TGTGCCACCAGTGGCGGGAACACCGGGGAGCTGTTTTTT.